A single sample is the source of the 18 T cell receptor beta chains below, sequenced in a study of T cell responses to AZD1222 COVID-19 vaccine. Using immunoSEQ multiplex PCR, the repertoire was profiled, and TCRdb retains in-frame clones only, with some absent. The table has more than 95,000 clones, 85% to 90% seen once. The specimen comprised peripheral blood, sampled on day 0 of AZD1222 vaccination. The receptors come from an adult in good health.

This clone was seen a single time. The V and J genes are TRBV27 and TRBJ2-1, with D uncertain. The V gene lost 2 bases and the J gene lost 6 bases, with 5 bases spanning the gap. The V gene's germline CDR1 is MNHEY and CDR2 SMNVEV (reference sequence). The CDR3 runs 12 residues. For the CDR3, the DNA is TGTGCCAGCAGTTTAGGCGGCAATGAGCAGTTCTTC. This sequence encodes CASSLGGNEQFF.

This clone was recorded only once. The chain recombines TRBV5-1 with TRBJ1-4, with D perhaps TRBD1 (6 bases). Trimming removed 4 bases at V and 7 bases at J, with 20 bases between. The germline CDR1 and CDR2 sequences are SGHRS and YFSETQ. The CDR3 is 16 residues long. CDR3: CASSIGVGGEAEKLFF. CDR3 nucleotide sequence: TGCGCCAGCAGCATTGGCGTTGGGGGCGAGGCTGAAAAACTGTTTTTT.

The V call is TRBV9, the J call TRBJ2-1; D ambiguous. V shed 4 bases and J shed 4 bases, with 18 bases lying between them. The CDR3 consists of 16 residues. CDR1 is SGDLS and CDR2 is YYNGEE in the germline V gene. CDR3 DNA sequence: TGTGCCAGCAGCACCCAGGCGGCCAAAGCGTACAATGAGCAGTTCTTC. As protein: CASSTQAAKAYNEQFF.

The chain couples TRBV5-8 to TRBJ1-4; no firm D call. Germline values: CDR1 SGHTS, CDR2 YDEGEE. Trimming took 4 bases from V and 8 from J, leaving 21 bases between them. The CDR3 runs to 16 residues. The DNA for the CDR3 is TGTGCCAGCAGCCCATGGGATTCGAGCCCTAGCGAAAAACTGTTTTTT. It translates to CASSPWDSSPSEKLFF.

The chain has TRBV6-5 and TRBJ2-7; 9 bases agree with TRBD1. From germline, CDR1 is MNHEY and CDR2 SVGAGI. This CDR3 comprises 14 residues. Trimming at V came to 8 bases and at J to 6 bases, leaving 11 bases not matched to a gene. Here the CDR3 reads CASGLDRGKGEQYF. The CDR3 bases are TGTGCCAGCGGTTTAGACAGGGGGAAAGGCGAGCAGTACTTC.

CDR3 loop: CASSAHAQPQHF. The CDR3 coding sequence is TGTGCCAGCAGTGCCCATGCGCAGCCCCAGCATTTT. V and J are TRBV25-1 and TRBJ1-5; D gene uncertain. CDR1 is MGHDK and CDR2 is SYGVNS in the germline V gene. Deletions cut 4 bases from V and 7 bases from J, with 8 bases between. The CDR3 spans 12 residues.

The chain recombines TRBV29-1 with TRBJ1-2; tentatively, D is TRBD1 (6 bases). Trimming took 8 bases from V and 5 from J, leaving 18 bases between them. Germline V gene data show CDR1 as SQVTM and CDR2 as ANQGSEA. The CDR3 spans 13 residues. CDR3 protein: CSSSRGKGYGYTF. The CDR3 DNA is TGCAGCTCGTCCAGGGGAAAGGGATATGGCTACACCTTC.

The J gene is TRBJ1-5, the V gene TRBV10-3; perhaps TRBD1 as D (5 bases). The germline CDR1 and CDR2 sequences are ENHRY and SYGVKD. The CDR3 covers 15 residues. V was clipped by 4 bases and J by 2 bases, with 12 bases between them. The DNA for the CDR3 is TGTGCCATCAGTGGGGGAGGGGTGGGCAATCAGCCCCAGCATTTT. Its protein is CAISGGGVGNQPQHF.

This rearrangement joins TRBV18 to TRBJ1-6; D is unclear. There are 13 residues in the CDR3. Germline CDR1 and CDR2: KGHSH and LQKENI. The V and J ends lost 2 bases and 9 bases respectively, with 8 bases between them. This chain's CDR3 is CASSPSGSSPLHF. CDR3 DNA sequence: TGTGCCAGCTCACCATCCGGGAGTTCACCCCTCCACTTT.

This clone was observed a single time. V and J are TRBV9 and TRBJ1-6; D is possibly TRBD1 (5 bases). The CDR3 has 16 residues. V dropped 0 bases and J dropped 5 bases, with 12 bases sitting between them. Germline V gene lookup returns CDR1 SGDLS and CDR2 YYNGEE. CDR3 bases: TGTGCCAGCAGCGTAGGAGGGGCCTGGGATAATTCACCCCTCCACTTT. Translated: CASSVGGAWDNSPLHF.

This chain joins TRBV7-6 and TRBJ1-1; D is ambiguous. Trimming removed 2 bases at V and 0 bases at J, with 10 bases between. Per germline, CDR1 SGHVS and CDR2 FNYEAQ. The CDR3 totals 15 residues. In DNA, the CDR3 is TGTGCCAGCAGCTTAACAACAAGTATGAACACTGAAGCTTTCTTT. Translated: CASSLTTSMNTEAFF.

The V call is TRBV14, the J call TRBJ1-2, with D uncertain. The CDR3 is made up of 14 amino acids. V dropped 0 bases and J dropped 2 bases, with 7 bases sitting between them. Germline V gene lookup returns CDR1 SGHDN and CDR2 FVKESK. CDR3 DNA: TGTGCCAGCAGCCAAGATATCCAGAACTATGGCTACACCTTC. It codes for CASSQDIQNYGYTF.

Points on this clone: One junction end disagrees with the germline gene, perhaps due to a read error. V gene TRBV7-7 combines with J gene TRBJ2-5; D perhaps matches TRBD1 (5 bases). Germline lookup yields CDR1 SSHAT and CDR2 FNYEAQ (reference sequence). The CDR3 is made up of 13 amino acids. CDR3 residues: CASSLGQEETQYF. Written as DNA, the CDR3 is TGTGCTAGCAGCTTGGGGCAGGAAGAGACCCAGTACTTC. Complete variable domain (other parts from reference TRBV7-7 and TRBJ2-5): GAGVSQSPRYKVTKRGQDVTLRCDPISSHATLYWYQQALGQGPEFLTYFNYEAQPDKSGLPSDRFSAERPEGSISTLTIQRTEQRDSAMYRCASSLGQEETQYFGPGTRLLVL.

The chain's CDR3 is CASSLGDPYEQYF. CDR3 DNA: TGTGCCAGCAGCTTAGGGGACCCCTACGAGCAGTACTTC. V and J are TRBV7-7 and TRBJ2-7; D is tentatively TRBD1 or TRBD2 (5 bases each). Germline CDR1 is SSHAT and CDR2 is FNYEAQ (reference sequence). V gave up 1 base and J gave up 2 bases, with 6 bases separating them. The CDR3 is made up of 13 amino acids.

CDR3 sequence reads: CASSRDLRAPGYNEQFF. The CDR3 DNA follows: TGCGCCAGCAGCCGGGATTTGAGGGCGCCAGGGTACAATGAGCAGTTCTTC. The chain combines TRBV4-1 with TRBJ2-1, with D tentatively TRBD1 or TRBD2 (5 bases each). CDR1 MGHRA and CDR2 YSYEKL come from the germline V gene. The CDR3 extends over 17 amino acids. V dropped 4 bases and J dropped 4 bases, with 20 bases sitting between them.

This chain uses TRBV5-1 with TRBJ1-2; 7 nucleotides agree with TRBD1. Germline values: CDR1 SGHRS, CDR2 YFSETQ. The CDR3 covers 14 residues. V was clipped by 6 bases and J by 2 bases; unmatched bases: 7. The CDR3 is CASKWDSGNYGYTF. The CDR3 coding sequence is TGCGCCAGCAAATGGGACAGTGGCAACTATGGCTACACCTTC.

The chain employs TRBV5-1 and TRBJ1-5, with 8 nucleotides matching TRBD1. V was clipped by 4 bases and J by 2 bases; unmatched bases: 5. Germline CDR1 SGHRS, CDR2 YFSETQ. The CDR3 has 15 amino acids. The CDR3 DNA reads TGCGCCAGCAGCACCGAGGGACAGGGCAATCAGCCCCAGCATTTT. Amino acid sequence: CASSTEGQGNQPQHF.

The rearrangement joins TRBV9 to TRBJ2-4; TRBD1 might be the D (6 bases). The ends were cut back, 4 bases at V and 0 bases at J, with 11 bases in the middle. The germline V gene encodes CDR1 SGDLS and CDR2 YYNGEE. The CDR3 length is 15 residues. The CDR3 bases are TGTGCCAGCAGCACTTCAGGGGTAGCCAAAAACATTCAGTACTTC. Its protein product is CASSTSGVAKNIQYF.